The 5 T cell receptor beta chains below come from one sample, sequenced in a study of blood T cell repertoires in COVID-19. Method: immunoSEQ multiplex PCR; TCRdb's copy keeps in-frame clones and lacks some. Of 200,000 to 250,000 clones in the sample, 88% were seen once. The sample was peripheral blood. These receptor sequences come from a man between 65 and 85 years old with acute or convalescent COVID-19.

This chain's CDR3 is CATSDLGLAGAGGEQFF. CDR3 DNA sequence: TGTGCCACCAGTGATTTAGGACTAGCGGGAGCCGGGGGTGAGCAGTTCTTC. The J gene is TRBJ2-1, the V gene TRBV24-1; 13 positions match TRBD2. Germline V gene data show CDR1 as KGHDR and CDR2 as SFDVKD. V shed 1 base and J 9 bases; nucleotides not matched to a gene: 8. The CDR3 length is 17 residues.

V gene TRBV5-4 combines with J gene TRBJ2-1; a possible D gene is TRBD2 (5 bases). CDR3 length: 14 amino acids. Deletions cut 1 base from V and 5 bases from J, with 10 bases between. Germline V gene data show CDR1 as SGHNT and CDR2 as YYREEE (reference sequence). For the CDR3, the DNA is TGTGCCAGCAGCTTGCGGGGTGGAAACAATGAGCAGTTCTTC. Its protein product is CASSLRGGNNEQFF.

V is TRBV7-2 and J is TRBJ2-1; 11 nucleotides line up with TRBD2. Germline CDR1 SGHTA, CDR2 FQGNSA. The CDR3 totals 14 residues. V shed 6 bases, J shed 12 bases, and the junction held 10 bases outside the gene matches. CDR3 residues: CASSPRTSGPGQFF. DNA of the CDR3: TGTGCCAGCAGTCCGCGGACTAGCGGGCCAGGGCAGTTCTTC.

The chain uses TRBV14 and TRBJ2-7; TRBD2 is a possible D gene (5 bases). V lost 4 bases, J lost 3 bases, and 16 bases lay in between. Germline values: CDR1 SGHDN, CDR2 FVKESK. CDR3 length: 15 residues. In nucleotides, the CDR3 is TGTGCCAGCAGCCCCGGAGGTAGGGTGGGCTACGAGCAGTACTTC. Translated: CASSPGGRVGYEQYF. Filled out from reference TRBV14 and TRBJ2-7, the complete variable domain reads EAGVTQFPSHSVIEKGQTVTLRCDPISGHDNLYWYRRVMGKEIKFLLHFVKESKQDESGMPNNRFLAERTGGTYSTLKVQPAELEDSGVYFCASSPGGRVGYEQYFGPGTRLTVT.

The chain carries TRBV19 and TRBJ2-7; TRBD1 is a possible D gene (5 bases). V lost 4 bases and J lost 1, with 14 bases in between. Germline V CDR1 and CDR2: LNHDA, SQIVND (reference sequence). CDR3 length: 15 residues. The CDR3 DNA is TGTGCCAGTAGTACCCCTGGGGCAGGGTCCTACGAGCAGTACTTC. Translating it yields CASSTPGAGSYEQYF.